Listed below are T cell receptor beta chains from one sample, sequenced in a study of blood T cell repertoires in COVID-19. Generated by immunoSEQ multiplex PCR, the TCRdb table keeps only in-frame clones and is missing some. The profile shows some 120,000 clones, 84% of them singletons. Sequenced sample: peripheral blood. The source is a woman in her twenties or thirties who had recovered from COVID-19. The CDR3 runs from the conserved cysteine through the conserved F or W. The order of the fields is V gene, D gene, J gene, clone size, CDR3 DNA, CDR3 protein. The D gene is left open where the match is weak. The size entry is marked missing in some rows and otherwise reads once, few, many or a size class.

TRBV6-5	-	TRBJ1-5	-	TGTGCCAGCAGTTCCGGAGACAGTAGCAATCAGCCCCAGCATTTT	CASSSGDSSNQPQHF
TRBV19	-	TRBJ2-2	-	TGTGCCAGTAAAAAAGGCGACAGCGTTACCACCGGGGAGCTGTTTTTT	CASKKGDSVTTGELFF
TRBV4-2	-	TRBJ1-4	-	TGTGCCAGCAGCGAAGAAAGACTCGGTGAAAAACTGTTTTTT	CASSEERLGEKLFF
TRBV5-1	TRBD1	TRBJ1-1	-	TGCGCCAGCAGCTTGGCGTTGACAGGGGGCGGACTGACTGAAGCTTTCTTT	CASSLALTGGGLTEAFF
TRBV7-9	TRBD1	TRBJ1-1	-	TGTGCCAGCAGCCCCGCGACAGGGGGCACTGAAGCTTTCTTT	CASSPATGGTEAFF
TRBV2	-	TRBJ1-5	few	TGTGCCAGCACCATGGGGACATACAGGGATAATCAGCCCCAGCATTTT	CASTMGTYRDNQPQHF
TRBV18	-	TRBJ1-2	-	TGTGCCAGCTCCCCACTCGACGGAGCTAACTATGGCTACACCTTC	CASSPLDGANYGYTF
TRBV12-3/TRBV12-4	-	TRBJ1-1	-	TGTGCCAGCAGTTTGGGCAGTGAAGCTTTCTTT	CASSLGSEAFF
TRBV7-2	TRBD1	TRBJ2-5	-	TGTGCCAGCAGCCTCGGGACAGAAAGGACCCAGTACTTC	CASSLGTERTQYF
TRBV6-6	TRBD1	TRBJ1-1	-	TGTGCCAGCAGTACCGGACAGGCCACTGAAGCTTTCTTT	CASSTGQATEAFF
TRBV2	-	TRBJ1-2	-	TGTGCCAGCAGTGTCCAGGAGGGAGGCAGGGCCCCACTATCGGGGGGCTACACCTTC	CASSVQEGGRAPLSGGYTF
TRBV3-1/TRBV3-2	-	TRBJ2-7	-	TGTGCCAGCAGTAAAGCGCTGTCTAAAGAGCAGTACTTC	CASSKALSKEQYF
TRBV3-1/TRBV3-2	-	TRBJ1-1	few	TGTGCCAGCAGCTACCTACAGGGTGTCACTGAAGCTTTCTTT	CASSYLQGVTEAFF
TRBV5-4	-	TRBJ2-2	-	TGTGCCAGCAGCTTGGGATTGGCAAACACCGGGGAGCTGTTTTTT	CASSLGLANTGELFF
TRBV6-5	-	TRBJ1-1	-	TGTGCCAGCCTATGGAGGAACACTGAAGCTTTCTTT	CASLWRNTEAFF
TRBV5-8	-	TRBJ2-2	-	TGTGCCAGCAGCTGGGAGGGACAACGATTCACCGGGGAGCTGTTTTTT	CASSWEGQRFTGELFF
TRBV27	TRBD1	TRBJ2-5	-	TGTGCCAGCAGTTGGACAGGGAGTTTGACCCAGTACTTC	CASSWTGSLTQYF
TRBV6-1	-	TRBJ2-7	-	TGTGCCAGCAGTGAAGCGCAGGTTGCCTACGAGCAGTACTTC	CASSEAQVAYEQYF
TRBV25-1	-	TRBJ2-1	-	TGTGCCAGCAGTGGAGGCTGGCGGGCCGCCCAACAGTTCTTC	CASSGGWRAAQQFF
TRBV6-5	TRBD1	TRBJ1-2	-	TGTGCCAGCAGTTTTCGGACAGGGGTGGTTGGCTACACCTTC	CASSFRTGVVGYTF
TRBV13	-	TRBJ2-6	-	TGTGCCAGCAGCTTGGGGACATTCCACTCTGGGGCCAACGTCCTGACTTTC	CASSLGTFHSGANVLTF
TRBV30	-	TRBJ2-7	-	TGTGCCTGGAGTGGCCTAGGCGAGCAGTACTTC	CAWSGLGEQYF
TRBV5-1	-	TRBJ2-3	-	TGCGCCAGCAGTCCTGCTAGGAAATTGGCTGATACGCAGTATTTT	CASSPARKLADTQYF
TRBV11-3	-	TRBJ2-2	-	TGTGCCAGCAGCCGTGGGGGCGGGAGTAACACCGGGGAGCTGTTTTTT	CASSRGGGSNTGELFF
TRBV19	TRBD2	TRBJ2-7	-	TGTGCCAGCTCCAAGGCCAGCGGGGAAACCTACGAGCAGTACTTC	CASSKASGETYEQYF
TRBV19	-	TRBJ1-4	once	TGTGCCAGTAGTATGGGCAGTCAATGGGCTAATGAAAAACTGTTTTTT	CASSMGSQWANEKLFF
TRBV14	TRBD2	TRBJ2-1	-	TGTGCCAGCAGCCAAAGAACTAGCGGGGGGAAAAATGAGCAGTTCTTC	CASSQRTSGGKNEQFF
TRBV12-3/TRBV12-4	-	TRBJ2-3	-	TGTGCCAGCAGTTTAGGAGGGGGGGGCAGAGAGTATTTT	CASSLGGGGREYF
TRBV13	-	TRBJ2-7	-	TGTGCCAGCAGCTTAGGCGCAGGGGTGAACGAGCAGTACTTC	CASSLGAGVNEQYF
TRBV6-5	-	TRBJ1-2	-	TGTGCCAGCAGTTACTCTGCCTCCAGGGATCGTTATGGCTACACCTTC	CASSYSASRDRYGYTF
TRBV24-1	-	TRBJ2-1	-	TGTGCCACCAGTAGTTCAAGGCAACGACTCCCGATATACAATGAGCAGTTCTTC	CATSSSRQRLPIYNEQFF
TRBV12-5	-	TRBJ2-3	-	TGTGCTAGTGGTTTGATGGAGGGTACGCAGTATTTT	CASGLMEGTQYF
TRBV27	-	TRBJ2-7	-	TGTGCCAGCAGTTTATATCTCACCGGGGAAGAGGCGTACTTC	CASSLYLTGEEAYF
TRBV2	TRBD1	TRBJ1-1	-	TGTGCCAGCCTAGGGACAGGACGACAGAAGGGTTTCTTT	CASLGTGRQKGFF
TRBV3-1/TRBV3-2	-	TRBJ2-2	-	TGTGCCAGCAGCCAAGATCTAAGGGGCGGGGAGCTGTTTTTT	CASSQDLRGGELFF
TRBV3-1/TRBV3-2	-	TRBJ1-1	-	TGTGCCAGCAGCTCCTTCGGGTCCGGGGCTTTCTTT	CASSSFGSGAFF
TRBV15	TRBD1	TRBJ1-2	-	TGTGCCACCAGCCAACGGACAGGGAGTGGCTACACCTTC	CATSQRTGSGYTF
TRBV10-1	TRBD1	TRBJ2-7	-	TGCGCCAGCAGTGACCGGACAGGGAGAGGCTACGAGCAGTACTTC	CASSDRTGRGYEQYF
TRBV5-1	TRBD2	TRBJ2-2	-	TGCGCCAGCAGCTCTGAGCGGGAGGCTACCACCGGGGAGCTGTTTTTT	CASSSEREATTGELFF
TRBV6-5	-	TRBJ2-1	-	TGTGCCAGTCAACGGGATCTGGGCTCCTACAATGAGCAGTTCTTC	CASQRDLGSYNEQFF
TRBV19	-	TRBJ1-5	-	TGTGCCAGTAGTATAGGAGGTTGGGGCGGTCTAGATCAGCCCCAGCATTTT	CASSIGGWGGLDQPQHF
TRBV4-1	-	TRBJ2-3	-	TGCGCCAGCAGCCTGGCGGAAAACACAGATACGCAGTATTTT	CASSLAENTDTQYF
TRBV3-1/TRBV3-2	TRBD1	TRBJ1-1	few	TGTGCCAGCAGCCAAGAACAGGACAGGGGCAGAGAGGGGACTGAAGCTTTCTTT	CASSQEQDRGREGTEAFF
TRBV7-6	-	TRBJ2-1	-	TGTGCCAGCAGCTTTAATTTGCCTACTTCGACCTACAATGAGCAGTTCTTC	CASSFNLPTSTYNEQFF
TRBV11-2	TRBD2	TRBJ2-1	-	TGTGCCAGCAGCAAAAGGAGGTACCGGGACTACGTAGATGGGAATGAGCAGTTCTTC	CASSKRRYRDYVDGNEQFF
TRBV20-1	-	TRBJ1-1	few	TGCAGTGCTCCGCGGGGTACTGAAGCTTTCTTT	CSAPRGTEAFF
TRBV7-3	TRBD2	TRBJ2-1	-	TGTGCCAGCAGCTCTAGCGGGGGGCCATACAATGAGCAGTTCTTC	CASSSSGGPYNEQFF
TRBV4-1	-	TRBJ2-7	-	TGCGCCAGCAGCCAGAGTGGAGCCGCCTACGAGCAGTACTTC	CASSQSGAAYEQYF
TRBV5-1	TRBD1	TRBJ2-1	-	TGCGCCAGCAGCTTTTCTCGGGACAGGGGGTTTTATGAGCAGTTCTTC	CASSFSRDRGFYEQFF
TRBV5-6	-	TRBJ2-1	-	TGTGCCAGCAGCAGGGACTCTCTAGAGCAGTTCTTC	CASSRDSLEQFF
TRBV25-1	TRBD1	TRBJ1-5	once	TGTGCCAGCAGTGGTCAGGGGGGAGAAGGCAATCAGCCCCAGCATTTT	CASSGQGGEGNQPQHF
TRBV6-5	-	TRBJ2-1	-	TGTGCCAGCAGTTACACGAGTCTAGCTACTAATGAGCAGTTCTTC	CASSYTSLATNEQFF
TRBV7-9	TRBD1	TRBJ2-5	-	TGTGCCAGCAGACCATTGGGACAGCAAGAGACCCAGTACTTC	CASRPLGQQETQYF
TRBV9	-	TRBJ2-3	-	TGTGCCAGCAGCGGGGACTCCAGCACAGATACGCAGTATTTT	CASSGDSSTDTQYF
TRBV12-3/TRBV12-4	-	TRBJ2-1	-	TGTGCCAGCAGTCCCGACACCTACAATGAGCAGTTCTTC	CASSPDTYNEQFF
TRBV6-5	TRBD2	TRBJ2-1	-	TGTGCCAGCAGTCTACTAGCGGGGTCCTACAATGAGCAGTTCTTC	CASSLLAGSYNEQFF
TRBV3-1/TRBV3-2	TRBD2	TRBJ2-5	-	TGTGCCAGCAGCCACCCCGGGACTAGGATCCAAGAGACCCAGTACTTC	CASSHPGTRIQETQYF
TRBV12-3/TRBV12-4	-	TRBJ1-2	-	TGTGCCAGCAGTCCACAGGGAATCTATGGCTACACCTTC	CASSPQGIYGYTF
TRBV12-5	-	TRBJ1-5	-	TGTGCTAGTGGTTTGGTACCTGGCAGGGGAAGCAATCAGCCCCAGCATTTT	CASGLVPGRGSNQPQHF